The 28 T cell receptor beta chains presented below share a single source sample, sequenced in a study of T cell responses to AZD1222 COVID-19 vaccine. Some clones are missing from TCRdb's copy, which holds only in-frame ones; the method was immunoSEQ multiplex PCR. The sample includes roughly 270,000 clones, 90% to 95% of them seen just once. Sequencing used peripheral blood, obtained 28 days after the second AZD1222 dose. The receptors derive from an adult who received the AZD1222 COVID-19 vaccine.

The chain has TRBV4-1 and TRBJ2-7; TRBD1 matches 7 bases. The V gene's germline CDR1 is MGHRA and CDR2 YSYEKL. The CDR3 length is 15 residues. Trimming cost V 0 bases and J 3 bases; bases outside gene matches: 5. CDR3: CASSQDGTVGYEQYF. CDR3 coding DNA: TGCGCCAGCAGCCAAGACGGGACAGTGGGCTACGAGCAGTACTTC.

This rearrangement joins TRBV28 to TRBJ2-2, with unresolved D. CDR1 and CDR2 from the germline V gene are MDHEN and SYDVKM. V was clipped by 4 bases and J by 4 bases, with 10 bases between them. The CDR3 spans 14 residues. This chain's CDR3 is CASSSQYITGELFF. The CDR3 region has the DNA TGTGCCAGCAGTTCCCAATATATCACCGGGGAGCTGTTTTTT. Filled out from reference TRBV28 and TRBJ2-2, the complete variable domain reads DVKVTQSSRYLVKRTGEKVFLECVQDMDHENMFWYRQDPGLGLRLIYFSYDVKMKEKGDIPEGYSVSREKKERFSLILESASTNQTSMYLCASSSQYITGELFFGEGSRLTVL.

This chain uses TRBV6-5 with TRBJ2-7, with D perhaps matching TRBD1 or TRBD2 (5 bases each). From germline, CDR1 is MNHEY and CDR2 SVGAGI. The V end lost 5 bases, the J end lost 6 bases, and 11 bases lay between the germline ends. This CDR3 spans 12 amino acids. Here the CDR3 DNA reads TGTGCCAGCAGTCCGGGACCCGGCGAGCAGTACTTC. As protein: CASSPGPGEQYF.

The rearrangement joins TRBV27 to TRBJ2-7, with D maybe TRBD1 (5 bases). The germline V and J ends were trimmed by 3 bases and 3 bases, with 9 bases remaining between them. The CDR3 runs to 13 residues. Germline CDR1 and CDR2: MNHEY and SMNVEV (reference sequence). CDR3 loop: CASSFREGYEQYF. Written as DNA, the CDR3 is TGTGCCAGCAGTTTCAGGGAAGGCTACGAGCAGTACTTC.

DNA for the CDR3: TGTGCCAGCAGCACTAACCGGACAGTCTCTGGAAACACCATATATTTT. Translating gives CASSTNRTVSGNTIYF. V usage is TRBV7-2 and J usage is TRBJ1-3, with D possibly TRBD1 on 6 matching bases. The CDR3 covers 16 residues. The germline V and J ends were trimmed by 5 bases and 0 bases, with 14 bases remaining between them. The germline CDR1 and CDR2 sequences are SGHTA and FQGNSA.

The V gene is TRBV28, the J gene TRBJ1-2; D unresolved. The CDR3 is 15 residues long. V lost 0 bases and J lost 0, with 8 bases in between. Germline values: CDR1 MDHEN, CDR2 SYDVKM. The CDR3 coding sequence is TGTGCCAGCAGTTTATGGGCAGTAGCTAACTATGGCTACACCTTC. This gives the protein CASSLWAVANYGYTF.

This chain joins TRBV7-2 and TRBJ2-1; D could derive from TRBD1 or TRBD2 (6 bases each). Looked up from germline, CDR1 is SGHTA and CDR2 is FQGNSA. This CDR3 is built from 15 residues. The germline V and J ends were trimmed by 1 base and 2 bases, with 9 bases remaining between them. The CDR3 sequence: CASSLDGGTYNEQFF. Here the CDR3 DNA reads TGTGCCAGCAGCTTAGACGGGGGCACCTACAATGAGCAGTTCTTC.

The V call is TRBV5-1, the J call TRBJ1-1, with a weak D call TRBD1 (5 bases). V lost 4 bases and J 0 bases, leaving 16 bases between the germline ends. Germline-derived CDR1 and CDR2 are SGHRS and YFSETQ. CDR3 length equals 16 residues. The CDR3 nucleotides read TGCGCCAGCAGCCCGGCCCCGGGGGGGGTGAACACTGAAGCTTTCTTT. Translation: CASSPAPGGVNTEAFF.

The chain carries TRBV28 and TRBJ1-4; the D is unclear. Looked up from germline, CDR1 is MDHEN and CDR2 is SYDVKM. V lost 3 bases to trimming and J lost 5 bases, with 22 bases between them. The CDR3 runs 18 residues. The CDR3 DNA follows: TGTGCCAGCAGTTTCGCTACCGCCCTCCGGGGAAGGAATGAAAAACTGTTTTTT. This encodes CASSFATALRGRNEKLFF.

The CDR3 DNA reads as TGCGCCAGCAGCCCAGGTGGGGACAGGGAGAGTCCTTCACCCCTCCACTTT. Its protein is CASSPGGDRESPSPLHF. The chain joins TRBV4-1 to TRBJ1-6, with 9 bases identical to TRBD1. The CDR3 has 17 amino acids. CDR1 and CDR2 from the germline V gene are MGHRA and YSYEKL. With V trimmed by 4 bases and J by 9 bases, 13 bases remained unmatched.

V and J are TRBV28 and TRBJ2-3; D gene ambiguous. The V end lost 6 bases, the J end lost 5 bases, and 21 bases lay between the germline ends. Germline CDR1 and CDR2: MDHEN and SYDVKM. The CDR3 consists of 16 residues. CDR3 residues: CASSPFLPPPLDTQYF. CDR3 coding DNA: TGTGCCAGCAGCCCCTTTCTCCCGCCCCCCTTAGATACGCAGTATTTT.

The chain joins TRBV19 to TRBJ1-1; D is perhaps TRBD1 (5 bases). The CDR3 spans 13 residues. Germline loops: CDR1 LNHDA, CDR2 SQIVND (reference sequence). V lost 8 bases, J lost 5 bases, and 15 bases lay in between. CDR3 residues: CASSRGEGTEAFF. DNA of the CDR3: TGTGCCAGTTCAAGGGGTGAGGGGACTGAAGCTTTCTTT. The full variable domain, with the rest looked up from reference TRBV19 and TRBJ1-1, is DGGITQSPKYLFRKEGQNVTLSCEQNLNHDAMYWYRQDPGQGLRLIYYSQIVNDFQKGDIAEGYSVSREKKESFPLTVTSAQKNPTAFYLCASSRGEGTEAFFGQGTRLTVV.

CDR3 loop: CASSSGWQETQYF. The CDR3, as DNA: TGTGCCAGCAGCTCAGGGTGGCAAGAGACCCAGTACTTC. The chain combines TRBV7-3 with TRBJ2-5; D is perhaps TRBD1 (5 bases). V was trimmed by 4 bases and J by 2 bases, leaving 8 bases between them. The CDR3 sequence is 13 residues long. In germline, CDR1 is SGHTA, CDR2 FQGTGA.

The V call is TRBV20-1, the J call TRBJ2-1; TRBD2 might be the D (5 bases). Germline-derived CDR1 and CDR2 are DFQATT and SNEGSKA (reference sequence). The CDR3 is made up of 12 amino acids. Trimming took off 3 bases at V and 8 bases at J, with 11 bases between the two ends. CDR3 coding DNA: TGCAGTGCTAGTCGGGGTGGACATGAGCAGTTCTTC. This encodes CSASRGGHEQFF.

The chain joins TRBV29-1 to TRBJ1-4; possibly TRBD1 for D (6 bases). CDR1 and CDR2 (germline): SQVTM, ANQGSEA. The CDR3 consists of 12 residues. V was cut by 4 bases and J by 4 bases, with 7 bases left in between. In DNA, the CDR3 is TGCAGCGTTGGGACAGTTAATGAAAAACTGTTTTTT. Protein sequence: CSVGTVNEKLFF.

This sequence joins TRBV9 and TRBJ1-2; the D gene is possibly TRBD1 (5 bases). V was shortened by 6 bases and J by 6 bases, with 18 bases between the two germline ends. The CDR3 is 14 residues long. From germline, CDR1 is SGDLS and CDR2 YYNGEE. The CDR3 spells CASNRDPQHDGYTF. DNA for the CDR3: TGTGCCAGCAATCGGGACCCCCAACACGATGGCTACACCTTC.

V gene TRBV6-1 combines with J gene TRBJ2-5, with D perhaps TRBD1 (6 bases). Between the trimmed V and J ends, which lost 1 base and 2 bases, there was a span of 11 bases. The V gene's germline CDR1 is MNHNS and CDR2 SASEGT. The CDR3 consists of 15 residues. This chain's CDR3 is CASSEGGTRQETQYF. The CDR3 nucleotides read TGTGCCAGCAGTGAAGGGGGGACAAGGCAAGAGACCCAGTACTTC.

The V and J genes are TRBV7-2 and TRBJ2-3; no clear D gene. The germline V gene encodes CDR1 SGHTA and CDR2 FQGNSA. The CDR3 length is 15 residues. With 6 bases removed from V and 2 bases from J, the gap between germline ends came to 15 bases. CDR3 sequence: CASSYYRGDTDTQYF. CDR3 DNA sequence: TGTGCCAGCAGTTATTATCGCGGAGACACAGATACGCAGTATTTT.

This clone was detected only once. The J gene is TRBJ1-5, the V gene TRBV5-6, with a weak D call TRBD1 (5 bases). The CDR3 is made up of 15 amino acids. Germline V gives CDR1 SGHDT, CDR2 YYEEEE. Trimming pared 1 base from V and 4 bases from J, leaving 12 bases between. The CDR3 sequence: CASSLSGGWNQPQHF. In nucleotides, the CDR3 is TGTGCCAGCAGCTTGTCGGGGGGATGGAATCAGCCCCAGCATTTT.

In DNA, the CDR3 is TGTGCCATCAGTGAGCGCGGTTCCTATGGCTACACCTTC. Translated: CAISERGSYGYTF. The chain combines TRBV10-3 with TRBJ1-2; the D is unclear. CDR3 size: 13 residues. The germline gives CDR1 ENHRY, CDR2 SYGVKD. V lost 2 bases to trimming and J lost 4 bases, with 8 bases between them.

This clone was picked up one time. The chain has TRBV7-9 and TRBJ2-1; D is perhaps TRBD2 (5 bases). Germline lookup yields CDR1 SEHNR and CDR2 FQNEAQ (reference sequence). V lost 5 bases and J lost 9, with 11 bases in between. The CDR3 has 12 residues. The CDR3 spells CASSPRTLEQFF. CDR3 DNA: TGTGCCAGCAGCCCGAGGACTCTTGAGCAGTTCTTC.

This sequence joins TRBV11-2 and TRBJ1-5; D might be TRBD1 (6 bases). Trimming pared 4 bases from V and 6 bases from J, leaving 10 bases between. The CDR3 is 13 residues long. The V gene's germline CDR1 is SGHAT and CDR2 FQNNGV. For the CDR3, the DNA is TGTGCCAGCAGCTCAACAGGGTTTCAGCCCCAGCATTTT. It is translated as CASSSTGFQPQHF.

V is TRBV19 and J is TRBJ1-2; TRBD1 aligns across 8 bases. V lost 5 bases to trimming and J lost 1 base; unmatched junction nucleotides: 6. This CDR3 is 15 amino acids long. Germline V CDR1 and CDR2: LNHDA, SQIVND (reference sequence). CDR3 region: CASSPFGQGNYGYTF. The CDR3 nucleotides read TGTGCCAGTAGTCCCTTTGGACAGGGTAACTATGGCTACACCTTC. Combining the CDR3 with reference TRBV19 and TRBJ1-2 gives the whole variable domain DGGITQSPKYLFRKEGQNVTLSCEQNLNHDAMYWYRQDPGQGLRLIYYSQIVNDFQKGDIAEGYSVSREKKESFPLTVTSAQKNPTAFYLCASSPFGQGNYGYTFGSGTRLTVV.

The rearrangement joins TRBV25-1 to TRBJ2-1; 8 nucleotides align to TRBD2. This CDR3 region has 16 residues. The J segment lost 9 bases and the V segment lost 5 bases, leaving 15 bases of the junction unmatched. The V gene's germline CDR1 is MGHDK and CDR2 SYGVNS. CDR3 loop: CASSKRPGLGEGEQFF. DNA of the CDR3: TGTGCCAGCAGTAAGAGGCCGGGACTAGGGGAGGGTGAGCAGTTCTTC.

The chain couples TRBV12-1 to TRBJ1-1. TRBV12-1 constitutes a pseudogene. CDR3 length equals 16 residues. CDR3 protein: CASSFWVGARDTEAFF. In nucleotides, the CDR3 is TGTGCCAGCAGCTTTTGGGTAGGGGCGAGGGACACTGAAGCTTTCTTT.

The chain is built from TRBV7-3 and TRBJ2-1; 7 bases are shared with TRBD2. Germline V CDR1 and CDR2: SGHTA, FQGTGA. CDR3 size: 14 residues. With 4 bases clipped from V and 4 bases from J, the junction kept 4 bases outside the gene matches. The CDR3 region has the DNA TGTGCCAGCAGCTCTAGCGGAGTGTACAATGAGCAGTTCTTC. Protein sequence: CASSSSGVYNEQFF.

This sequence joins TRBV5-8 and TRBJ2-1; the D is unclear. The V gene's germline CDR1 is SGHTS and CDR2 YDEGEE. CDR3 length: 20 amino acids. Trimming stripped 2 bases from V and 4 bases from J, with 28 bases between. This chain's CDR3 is CASSFYLGLSKAPQYNEQFF. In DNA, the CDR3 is TGTGCCAGCAGCTTCTACCTGGGCCTAAGTAAAGCCCCTCAATACAATGAGCAGTTCTTC.

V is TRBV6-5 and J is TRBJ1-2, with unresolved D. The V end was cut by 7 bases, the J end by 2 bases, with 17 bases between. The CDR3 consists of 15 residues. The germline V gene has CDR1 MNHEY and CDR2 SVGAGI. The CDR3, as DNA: TGTGCCAGCACCTACGCACAGCGGGAAAACTATGGCTACACCTTC. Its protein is CASTYAQRENYGYTF.